The 3 T cell receptor beta chains below come from one sample, sequenced in a study of shared clonotypes between healthy human individuals. Some clones are missing from TCRdb's copy, which holds only in-frame ones; the method was immunoSEQ multiplex PCR. The data contain over a million clones, approximately 80% of them singletons. Material: memory CD4+ T cells from PBMCs. Regarding subset: CD45RA-negative fraction. These receptors all come from a man younger than 30 in good health. Some clones in this sample may be carry-over from other donors' samples.

This clone was observed a few times. The genes are TRBV6-1 and TRBJ1-3, with D unresolved. Per germline, CDR1 MNHNS and CDR2 SASEGT. Trimming removed 2 bases from V and 8 bases from J, with 7 bases in between. This CDR3 region has 12 residues. CDR3 nucleotides: TGTGCCAGCAGTGAAAACCGGGACACCATATATTTT. Translation gives CASSENRDTIYF.

As to this clone: Other DNA variants within this sample encode the same CDR3. The rearrangement uses TRBV12-5 and TRBJ2-1, with D perhaps TRBD1 or TRBD2 (5 bases each). Trimming took 6 bases from V and 4 from J, leaving 7 bases between them. The CDR3 totals 12 residues. The germline V gene has CDR1 LGHNT and CDR2 FRNRAP. CDR3 region: CASGWGYNEQFF. DNA of the CDR3: TGTGCTAGTGGCTGGGGGTACAATGAGCAGTTCTTC.

The chain employs TRBV4-2 and TRBJ2-7, with 7 bases aligning to TRBD2. The germline gives CDR1 LGHNA, CDR2 YNFKEQ. The CDR3 covers 14 residues. V shed 0 bases and J 6 bases; nucleotides not matched to a gene: 5. The CDR3 bases are TGTGCCAGCAGCCAAGATGGGAGGGTCCTCGAGCAGTACTTC. Amino acid sequence: CASSQDGRVLEQYF.